A selection of T cell receptor beta chains follows, all from one sample in a study of T cells in Graves' hyperthyroidism and ophthalmopathy. Each CDR3 protein is one row after TCRdb ran MiXCR on the multiplex PCR reads. The table includes 490,000 or so distinct CDR3 sequences, just under 20% detected once. Sequenced: blood. These receptors came from a man in his forties or fifties with Graves' ophthalmopathy. Each CDR3 is given with its conserved first and last residue. D genes are given only for firm matches.

TRBV7-2	TRBJ2-7	TRBD2	CASTSRLAGTYEQYF
TRBV19	TRBJ1-1	NA	CASSSKEGTEAFF
TRBV4-1	TRBJ1-5	NA	CASSQDRGSNQPQHF
TRBV12-5	TRBJ2-1	NA	CASGLYLGRNEQFF
TRBV18	TRBJ2-3	NA	CASSPPSPRTDTQYF
TRBV27	TRBJ2-1	TRBD1	CASSPGQGTDNEQFF
TRBV30	TRBJ2-4	TRBD2	CAWGSGTSKENIQYF
TRBV5-1	TRBJ2-2	TRBD2	CASARLSGTSGGLVFF
TRBV5-1	TRBJ1-2	TRBD1	CASSRGQGETGYTF
TRBV5-6	TRBJ1-2	NA	CASSPLDTSLNGYTF
TRBV20-1	TRBJ2-3	TRBD2	CSAIAGGPTDTQYF
TRBV30	TRBJ2-6	TRBD1	CAWSRRDSLSGANVLTF
TRBV3-1	TRBJ1-2	TRBD1	CASSPRDRGGYTF
TRBV6-1	TRBJ2-1	NA	CASSESYNEQFF
TRBV3-1	TRBJ2-7	NA	CASSQPGAYEQYF
TRBV27	TRBJ2-3	TRBD1	CASSSQGATDTQYF
TRBV12-3/TRBV12-4	TRBJ1-2	TRBD1	CASSPGQQMGGYTF
TRBV6-1	TRBJ2-1	TRBD1	CASSGGAGTGDGREQFF
TRBV7-8	TRBJ2-3	TRBD2	CASSSLLAGTHREADTQYF
TRBV11-2	TRBJ1-4	TRBD1	CASPDRERKNEKLFF
TRBV6-1	TRBJ2-7	NA	CASLRPGTAGEQYF
TRBV20-1	TRBJ2-5	NA	CSATDSGPRGGGQETQYF
TRBV12-5	TRBJ2-2	NA	CASGARTGRTGELFF
TRBV20-1	TRBJ2-1	NA	CSASRSSYNEQFF
TRBV3-1	TRBJ1-2	NA	CASSQDKVGYGYTF
TRBV28	TRBJ2-1	TRBD2	CASSLTSGFNEQFF
TRBV27	TRBJ2-7	TRBD2	CATKEGPSGPYEQYF
TRBV6-2/TRBV6-3	TRBJ2-7	NA	CASSQGYGQYF
TRBV5-1	TRBJ1-1	TRBD1	CASSLETGIRTEAFF
TRBV29-1	TRBJ1-2	NA	CSVETSGQTPNYGYTF
TRBV5-1	TRBJ2-2	TRBD2	CASSDSGANTGELFF
TRBV7-9	TRBJ1-1	NA	CASSLGRMNTEAFF
TRBV5-4	TRBJ2-7	TRBD2	CASGPGLAGAEQYF
TRBV10-3	TRBJ2-1	TRBD2	CAISGVAGESVGNEQFF
TRBV6-1	TRBJ2-7	NA	CASKYAESYEQYF
TRBV5-1	TRBJ2-3	TRBD2	CASSLDGLGTDTQYF
TRBV18	TRBJ2-3	TRBD1	CASSPIHLTGRTDTQYF
TRBV5-1	TRBJ2-1	NA	CASSPSLIGGNSYNEQFF
TRBV6-5	TRBJ2-2	NA	CASSYLPGRKPSGELFF
TRBV20-1	TRBJ1-4	NA	CSAKQGQGEKLFF
TRBV20-1	TRBJ1-4	NA	CSASVAGYGNEKLFF
TRBV5-5	TRBJ1-4	NA	CASSWAPERTNEKLFF
TRBV6-8	TRBJ2-7	TRBD2	CASSWPGGREQYF
TRBV4-2	TRBJ2-1	TRBD2	CASSQGGGMPAYNEQFF
TRBV19	TRBJ2-3	NA	CASSTQRRDTQYF
TRBV10-3	TRBJ2-7	TRBD2	CATAGGYSEQYF
TRBV6-1	TRBJ1-2	TRBD1	CASSEPWTGSDYGYTF
TRBV12-3/TRBV12-4	TRBJ2-7	TRBD1	CASRIGTVPPYEQYF
TRBV24-1	TRBJ2-3	TRBD2	CATSEPSGRGTDTQYF
TRBV5-1	TRBJ2-5	NA	CASSVGSETQYF
TRBV29-1	TRBJ1-2	TRBD1	CSVNRGRFNGYTF
TRBV6-6	TRBJ2-7	NA	CASSYSVKVEQYF
TRBV5-1	TRBJ2-3	TRBD1	CASSLFIGGQATDTQYF
TRBV5-1	TRBJ2-5	TRBD1	CASSLGPGGLETQYF
TRBV6-1	TRBJ1-6	NA	CASSTAGASPNSPLHF
TRBV13	TRBJ2-1	TRBD2	CASSHSGGQYNEQFF
TRBV7-9	TRBJ2-2	TRBD2	CASSPLAGGGTGELFF
TRBV28	TRBJ2-3	TRBD1	CASSSSTGGKPDTQYF
TRBV18	TRBJ2-1	TRBD2	CASSPGTSFGEQFF
TRBV3-1	TRBJ2-5	TRBD2	CASSPGAGGKETQYF